This T cell receptor (beta chain) was sequenced in a study of long-term antiretroviral therapy in people with HIV. Study-wide results and caveats: Despite increasing after ART, diversity remained lower than that of transplant donor controls. HIV repertoires spanned tighter CDR3 length ranges than controls did.

Comment on this clone: Its antigen is unknown.

At survey level, the immunoSEQ assay was run in its v3.0 version. Sequencing of each sample targeted 40,000-50,000 T-cell genomes. Sequencing was performed with immunoSEQ multiplex PCR; in TCRdb, only in-frame clones are kept and a portion is missing. The sample consists of about 25,000 clones, roughly 80% of them appearing once. This receptor was obtained from a young man with HIV. The starting material was unsorted PBMCs, obtained 2.1 years after starting antiretroviral therapy.

CDR3 in DNA: TGTGCCAGCAGCTTAGCTAGCGGGGGGGACAATGAGCAGTTCTTC. This sequence encodes CASSLASGGDNEQFF. The genes are TRBV7-9 and TRBJ2-1, with TRBD2 identical over 11 bases. Germline values: CDR1 SEHNR, CDR2 FQNEAQ (reference sequence). V lost 0 bases, J lost 5 bases, and 0 bases stayed unmatched. CDR3 length equals 15 residues.